A single sample gave rise to the 24 T cell receptor beta chains below, sequenced in a study of OX40 agonist ivuxolimab in advanced cancers. Method: immunoSEQ multiplex PCR; TCRdb's copy keeps in-frame clones and lacks some. The table records fewer than 25,000 clones, 83% of them present only once. The input for sequencing was CD4+ or CD8+ T cells sorted from blood, taken in a trial of the OX40 agonist ivuxolimab. All receptors come from an adult with an advanced solid tumor such as melanoma, head and neck, liver or kidney cancer.

The rearrangement uses TRBV6-5 and TRBJ1-1; TRBD1 matches at 7 bases. V was clipped by 2 bases and J by 1 base; unmatched bases: 7. The CDR3 spans 16 residues. CDR1 is MNHEY, CDR2 SVGAGI, per germline. The CDR3 DNA reads TGTGCCAGCAGTTACCTAACCCGGGACAGGAACACTGAAGCTTTCTTT. This codes for CASSYLTRDRNTEAFF.

The V call is TRBV19, the J call TRBJ2-3; possible D gene TRBD2, 6 bases. Between the trimmed V and J ends, which lost 0 bases and 0 bases, there was a span of 16 bases. The CDR3 loop spans 18 amino acids. Looked up from germline, CDR1 is LNHDA and CDR2 is SQIVND (reference sequence). For the CDR3, the DNA is TGTGCCAGTAGTATAGATCTTTTTAGCGGACCTAGCACAGATACGCAGTATTTT. Translated, it gives CASSIDLFSGPSTDTQYF. Complete variable domain (other parts from reference TRBV19 and TRBJ2-3): DGGITQSPKYLFRKEGQNVTLSCEQNLNHDAMYWYRQDPGQGLRLIYYSQIVNDFQKGDIAEGYSVSREKKESFPLTVTSAQKNPTAFYLCASSIDLFSGPSTDTQYFGPGTRLTVL.

This rearrangement joins TRBV27 to TRBJ2-1, with D tentatively TRBD1 (6 bases). The length of the CDR3 is 19 residues. Per germline, CDR1 MNHEY and CDR2 SMNVEV (reference sequence). With 2 bases removed from V and 1 base from J, the gap between germline ends came to 21 bases. The chain's CDR3 is CASSLGYLDAGDSYNEQFF. The CDR3 nucleotides are TGTGCCAGCAGTTTAGGATACCTCGACGCAGGGGATTCCTACAATGAGCAGTTCTTC.

This chain joins TRBV18 and TRBJ2-4; D gene uncertain. CDR3 size: 14 residues. CDR1 and CDR2 from the germline V gene are KGHSH and LQKENI. V was clipped by 3 bases and J by 4 bases, with 10 bases between them. This chain's CDR3 is CASSPELGKNIQYF. The CDR3 region has the DNA TGTGCCAGCTCACCTGAGTTAGGTAAAAACATTCAGTACTTC.

The chain joins TRBV5-6 to TRBJ2-3; D not certain. This CDR3 has 12 residues. V was cut by 3 bases and J by 10 bases, with 12 bases left in between. Germline values: CDR1 SGHDT, CDR2 YYEEEE. CDR3 loop: CASSSNLDPQYF. In DNA, the CDR3 is TGTGCCAGCAGCTCAAATTTGGACCCGCAGTATTTT.

The V gene is TRBV7-8, the J gene TRBJ1-4, with 7 bases that match TRBD1. CDR3 size: 15 residues. Trimming took 2 bases from V and 12 from J; bases not matched to a gene: 12. Germline CDR1 SGHVS, CDR2 FQNEAQ. The CDR3 coding sequence is TGTGCCAGCAGCTTACAGAGGACAGGACCGACGGAACTGTTTTTT. Protein: CASSLQRTGPTELFF.

This sequence joins TRBV6-5 and TRBJ1-4; 7 positions agree with TRBD1. Germline loops: CDR1 MNHEY, CDR2 SVGAGI. The V gene end was trimmed by 4 bases and the J gene end by 3 bases; junction bases not matched to a gene: 2. The CDR3 is made up of 14 amino acids. As DNA, the CDR3 is TGTGCCAGCAGTTCAGGGGGATCTAATGAAAAACTGTTTTTT. It yields the protein CASSSGGSNEKLFF.

V and J are TRBV4-3 and TRBJ1-3; D is unclear. In germline, CDR1 is LGHNA, CDR2 YSLEER. The CDR3 has 15 amino acids. V dropped 1 base and J dropped 2 bases, with 9 bases sitting between them. For the CDR3, the DNA is TGCGCCAGCAGCCAAGGTAGCTTCGCTGGAAACACCATATATTTT. Protein sequence: CASSQGSFAGNTIYF.

This chain links TRBV7-9 with TRBJ2-3; D remains ambiguous. The CDR3 spans 13 residues. Trimming stripped 1 base from V and 5 bases from J, with 7 bases between. Germline V gene data show CDR1 as SEHNR and CDR2 as FQNEAQ (reference sequence). DNA of the CDR3: TGTGCCAGCAGCTTAGGACCCGGAGATACGCAGTATTTT. Amino acids: CASSLGPGDTQYF.

The chain employs TRBV9 and TRBJ2-2; 13 bases are shared with TRBD2. The CDR3 is made up of 18 amino acids. Per the germline V gene, CDR1 is SGDLS and CDR2 is YYNGEE. V lost 5 bases and J lost 1; bases outside the gene matches: 8. This chain's CDR3 is CASRMTSGGKGNTGELFF. The DNA of the CDR3 is TGTGCCAGCAGGATGACTAGCGGGGGGAAAGGGAACACCGGGGAGCTGTTTTTT. Complete variable domain (other parts from reference TRBV9 and TRBJ2-2): DSGVTQTPKHLITATGQRVTLRCSPRSGDLSVYWYQQSLDQGLQFLIQYYNGEERAKGNILERFSAQQFPDLHSELNLSSLELGDSALYFCASRMTSGGKGNTGELFFGEGSRLTVL.

The chain employs TRBV9 and TRBJ1-1; no clear D. V lost 5 bases, J lost 6 bases, and 14 bases lay in between. This CDR3 spans 13 amino acids. Germline V gene data show CDR1 as SGDLS and CDR2 as YYNGEE. CDR3 coding DNA: TGTGCCAGCAGAGAGGTCCAGACGGCTGAAGCTTTCTTT. Translating gives CASREVQTAEAFF.

The chain recombines TRBV5-4 with TRBJ1-5; possible D gene TRBD1, 5 bases. The CDR3 has 15 residues. Per the germline V gene, CDR1 is SGHNT and CDR2 is YYREEE (reference sequence). The V end was cut by 0 bases, the J end by 2 bases, with 9 bases between. In DNA, the CDR3 is TGTGCCAGCAGCTTGGCAGGGCAGGGCAATCAGCCCCAGCATTTT. It yields the protein CASSLAGQGNQPQHF.

The V gene is TRBV7-9, the J gene TRBJ2-5; tentative D call: TRBD1 (5 bases). Per germline, CDR1 SEHNR and CDR2 FQNEAQ (reference sequence). This CDR3 has 15 amino acids. V was trimmed by 2 bases and J by 5 bases, leaving 15 bases between them. The CDR3 DNA reads TGTGCCAGCAGCTTACTGGGGCCCATGGGGGAGACCCAGTACTTC. This encodes CASSLLGPMGETQYF.

This chain uses TRBV11-2 with TRBJ1-3; TRBD1 might be the D (5 bases). Germline V gene sequence: CDR1 SGHAT, CDR2 FQNNGV. This CDR3 region has 15 residues. V was cut by 1 base and J by 4 bases, with 11 bases left in between. CDR3 loop: CASSLGGAPGNTIYF. The CDR3 DNA follows: TGTGCCAGCAGCTTAGGCGGGGCGCCCGGAAACACCATATATTTT.

This clone was seen a handful of times. The rearrangement links TRBV9 to TRBJ2-7; 8 positions agree with TRBD1. The CDR3 extends over 15 amino acids. The germline V gene encodes CDR1 SGDLS and CDR2 YYNGEE. With V trimmed by 3 bases and J by 4 bases, 9 bases remained unmatched. CDR3: CASSATGGEIYEQYF. CDR3 DNA: TGTGCCAGCAGCGCCACAGGGGGTGAAATTTACGAGCAGTACTTC. Using reference TRBV9 and TRBJ2-7 for the parts outside the CDR3, the full variable domain is DSGVTQTPKHLITATGQRVTLRCSPRSGDLSVYWYQQSLDQGLQFLIQYYNGEERAKGNILERFSAQQFPDLHSELNLSSLELGDSALYFCASSATGGEIYEQYFGPGTRLTVT.

The chain has TRBV19 and TRBJ2-5, with 15 bases that match TRBD2. The V segment lost 1 base and the J segment 6 bases; nucleotides outside the gene matches: 6. Germline V gives CDR1 LNHDA, CDR2 SQIVND (reference sequence). The CDR3 is 17 residues long. The CDR3 reads CASSIGTSGGAGKTQYF. CDR3 sequence (DNA): TGTGCCAGTAGTATAGGGACTAGCGGGGGGGCTGGAAAGACCCAGTACTTC.

The chain uses TRBV5-6 and TRBJ2-1, with 11 bases fitting TRBD2. With 3 bases clipped from V and 4 bases from J, the junction kept 3 bases outside the gene matches. Germline lookup yields CDR1 SGHDT and CDR2 YYEEEE. The CDR3 spans 15 residues. The DNA for the CDR3 is TGTGCCAGCAGCTCCGGGACTAGCGGTTACAATGAGCAGTTCTTC. Residues: CASSSGTSGYNEQFF. The entire variable domain, with the rest obtained from reference TRBV5-6 and TRBJ2-1, is as follows: DAGVTQSPTHLIKTRGQQVTLRCSPKSGHDTVSWYQQALGQGPQFIFQYYEEEERQRGNFPDRFSGHQFPNYSSELNVNALLLGDSALYLCASSSGTSGYNEQFFGPGTRLTVL.

The gene calls are TRBV29-1 and TRBJ1-1; D call uncertain. The CDR3 has 13 residues. The V end was cut by 2 bases, the J end by 6 bases, with 13 bases between. The germline gives CDR1 SQVTM, CDR2 ANQGSEA. The CDR3, as DNA: TGCAGCGTTGAAAGGTTCACGGACGCTGAAGCTTTCTTT. Its protein is CSVERFTDAEAFF.

The rearrangement joins TRBV19 to TRBJ1-2, with no clear D. The germline gives CDR1 LNHDA, CDR2 SQIVND (reference sequence). Trimming stripped 2 bases from V and 6 bases from J, with 13 bases between. The CDR3 has 14 residues. CDR3 amino acids: CASSIYAYAHGYTF. In nucleotides, the CDR3 is TGTGCCAGTAGTATATATGCCTACGCCCATGGCTACACCTTC. Full variable domain (missing parts from reference TRBV19 and TRBJ1-2): DGGITQSPKYLFRKEGQNVTLSCEQNLNHDAMYWYRQDPGQGLRLIYYSQIVNDFQKGDIAEGYSVSREKKESFPLTVTSAQKNPTAFYLCASSIYAYAHGYTFGSGTRLTVV.

V is TRBV5-6 and J is TRBJ2-3; perhaps TRBD2 as D (6 bases). The CDR3 runs 16 residues. CDR1 SGHDT and CDR2 YYEEEE come from the germline V gene. V was pared by 2 bases and J by 5 bases, with 18 bases between. The DNA for the CDR3 is TGTGCCAGCAGCTTCCATTACGGGGGAAGGGTAGATACGCAGTATTTT. This codes for CASSFHYGGRVDTQYF.

The chain carries TRBV4-3 and TRBJ2-7; 13 bases line up with TRBD2. V was pared by 3 bases and J by 3 bases, with 8 bases of the junction left unmatched. CDR1 is LGHNA, CDR2 YSLEER, per germline. This CDR3 region has 17 residues. The CDR3 spells CASSHTEGLAGLYEQYF. CDR3 DNA: TGCGCCAGCAGCCATACTGAGGGACTAGCGGGACTCTACGAGCAGTACTTC.

V is TRBV6-1 and J is TRBJ2-7; TRBD2 matches 7 bases. V lost 3 bases to trimming and J lost 5 bases; unmatched junction nucleotides: 10. This CDR3 contains 15 residues. CDR1 is MNHNS and CDR2 is SASEGT in the germline V gene. The CDR3 DNA reads as TGTGCCAGCAGTGAGGGGGGGTGGAGCGGGGACGAGCAGTACTTC. Protein product: CASSEGGWSGDEQYF.

The chain combines TRBV27 with TRBJ1-5; D gene uncertain. Germline V CDR1 and CDR2: MNHEY, SMNVEV (reference sequence). The CDR3 loop spans 16 amino acids. V lost 2 bases and J lost 0, with 11 bases in between. CDR3 sequence (DNA): TGTGCCAGCAGTTTAACGGGAACTCTTAGCAATCAGCCCCAGCATTTT. This encodes CASSLTGTLSNQPQHF.

This clone was found once. The genes are TRBV5-4 and TRBJ1-1, with D uncertain. The CDR3 has 12 amino acids. Per the germline V gene, CDR1 is SGHNT and CDR2 is YYREEE (reference sequence). V was shortened by 7 bases and J by 2 bases, with 9 bases between the two germline ends. CDR3 sequence reads: CASGERNTEAFF. CDR3 in DNA: TGTGCCAGCGGCGAAAGAAACACTGAAGCTTTCTTT.